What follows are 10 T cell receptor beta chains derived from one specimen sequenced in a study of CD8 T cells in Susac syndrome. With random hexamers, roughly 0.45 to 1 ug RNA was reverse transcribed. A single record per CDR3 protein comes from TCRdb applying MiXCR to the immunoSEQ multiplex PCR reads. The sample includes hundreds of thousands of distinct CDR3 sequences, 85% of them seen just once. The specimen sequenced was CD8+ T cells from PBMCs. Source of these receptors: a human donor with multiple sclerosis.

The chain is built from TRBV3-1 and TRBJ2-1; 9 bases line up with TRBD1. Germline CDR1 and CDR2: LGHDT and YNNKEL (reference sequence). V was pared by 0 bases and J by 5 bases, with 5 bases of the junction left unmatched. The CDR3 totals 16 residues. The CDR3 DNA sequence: TGTGCCAGCAGCCAAGAGAGACAGGGGGTTCACAATGAGCAGTTCTTC. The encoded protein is CASSQERQGVHNEQFF.

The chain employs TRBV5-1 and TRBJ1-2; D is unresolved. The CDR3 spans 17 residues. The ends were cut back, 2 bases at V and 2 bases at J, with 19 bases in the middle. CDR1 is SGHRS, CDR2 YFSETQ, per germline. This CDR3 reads CASSFGLPDFINYGYTF. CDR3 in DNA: TGCGCCAGCAGCTTCGGGCTACCCGACTTTATAAACTATGGCTACACCTTC.

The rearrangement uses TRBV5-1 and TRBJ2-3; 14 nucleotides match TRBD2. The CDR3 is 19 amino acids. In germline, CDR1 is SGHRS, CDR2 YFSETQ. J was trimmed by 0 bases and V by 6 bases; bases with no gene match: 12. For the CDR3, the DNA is TGCGCCAGCAAGGTTCTGGGACTAGCGGGAGTGGCAAGCACAGATACGCAGTATTTT. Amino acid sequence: CASKVLGLAGVASTDTQYF.

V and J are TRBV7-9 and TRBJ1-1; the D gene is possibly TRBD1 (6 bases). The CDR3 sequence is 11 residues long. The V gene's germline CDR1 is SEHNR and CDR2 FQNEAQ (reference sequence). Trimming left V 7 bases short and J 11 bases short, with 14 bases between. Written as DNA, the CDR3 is TGTGCCAGCAACAACAGGGCTGTCGCTTTCTTT. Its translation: CASNNRAVAFF.

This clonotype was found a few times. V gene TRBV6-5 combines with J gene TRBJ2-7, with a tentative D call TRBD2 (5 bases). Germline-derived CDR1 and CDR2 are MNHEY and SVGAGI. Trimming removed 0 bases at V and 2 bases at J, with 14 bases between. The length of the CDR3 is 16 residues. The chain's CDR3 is CASSYSPKRTAYEQYF. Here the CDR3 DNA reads TGTGCCAGCAGTTACTCGCCCAAGCGGACTGCCTACGAGCAGTACTTC.

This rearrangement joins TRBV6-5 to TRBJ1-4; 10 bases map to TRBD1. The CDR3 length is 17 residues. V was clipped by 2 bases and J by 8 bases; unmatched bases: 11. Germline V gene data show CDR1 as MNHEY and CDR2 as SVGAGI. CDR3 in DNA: TGTGCCAGCAGTTACACCGGGACAGGGGTGTTGGAGGAAAAACTGTTTTTT. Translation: CASSYTGTGVLEEKLFF.

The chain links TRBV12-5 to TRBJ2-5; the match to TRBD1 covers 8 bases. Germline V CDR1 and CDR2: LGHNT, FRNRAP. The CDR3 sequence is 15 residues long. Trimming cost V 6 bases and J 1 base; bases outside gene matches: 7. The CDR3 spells CASGPNDRGQETQYF. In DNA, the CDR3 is TGTGCTAGTGGCCCGAACGACAGGGGCCAAGAGACCCAGTACTTC.

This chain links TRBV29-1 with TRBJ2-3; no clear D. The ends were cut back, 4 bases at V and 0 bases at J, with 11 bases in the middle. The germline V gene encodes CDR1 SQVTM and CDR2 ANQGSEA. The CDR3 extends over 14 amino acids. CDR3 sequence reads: CSVVGWSSTDTQYF. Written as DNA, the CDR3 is TGCAGCGTTGTGGGCTGGTCTAGCACAGATACGCAGTATTTT.

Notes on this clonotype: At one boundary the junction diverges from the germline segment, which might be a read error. The CDR3 DNA is TGTGCCAGCAGTTACGGGGACGTGTCGGACTTC. This codes for CASSYGDVSDF. The chain uses TRBV6-6 and TRBJ2-7; the D gene could be TRBD1 or TRBD2 (5 bases each). Per germline, CDR1 MNHNY and CDR2 SVGAGI (reference sequence). This CDR3 comprises 11 residues.

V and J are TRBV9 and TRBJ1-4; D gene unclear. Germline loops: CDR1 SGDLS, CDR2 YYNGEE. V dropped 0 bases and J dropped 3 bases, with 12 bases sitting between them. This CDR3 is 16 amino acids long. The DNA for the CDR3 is TGTGCCAGCAGCGTAGTCCCCGTGCGGCCTAATGAAAAACTGTTTTTT. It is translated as CASSVVPVRPNEKLFF. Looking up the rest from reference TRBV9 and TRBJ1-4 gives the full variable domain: DSGVTQTPKHLITATGQRVTLRCSPRSGDLSVYWYQQSLDQGLQFLIQYYNGEERAKGNILERFSAQQFPDLHSELNLSSLELGDSALYFCASSVVPVRPNEKLFFGSGTQLSVL.